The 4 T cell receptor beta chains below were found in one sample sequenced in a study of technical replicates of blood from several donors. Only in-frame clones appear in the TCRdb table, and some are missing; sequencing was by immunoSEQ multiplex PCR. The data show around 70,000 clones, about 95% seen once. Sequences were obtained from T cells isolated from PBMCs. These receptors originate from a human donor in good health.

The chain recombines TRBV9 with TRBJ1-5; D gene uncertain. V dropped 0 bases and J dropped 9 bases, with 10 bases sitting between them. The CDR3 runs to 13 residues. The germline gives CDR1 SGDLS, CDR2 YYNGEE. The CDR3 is CASSVGSSGPQHF. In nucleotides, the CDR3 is TGTGCCAGCAGCGTAGGGTCCTCGGGGCCCCAGCATTTT.

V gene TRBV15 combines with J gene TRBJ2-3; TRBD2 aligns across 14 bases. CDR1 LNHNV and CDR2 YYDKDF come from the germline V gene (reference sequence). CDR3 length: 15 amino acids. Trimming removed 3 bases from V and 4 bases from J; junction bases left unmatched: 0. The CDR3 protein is CATSRTSGGADTQYF. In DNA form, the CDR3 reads TGTGCCACCAGCAGGACTAGCGGGGGGGCAGATACGCAGTATTTT. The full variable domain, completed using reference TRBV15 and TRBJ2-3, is DAMVIQNPRYQVTQFGKPVTLSCSQTLNHNVMYWYQQKSSQAPKLLFHYYDKDFNNEADTPDNFQSRRPNTSFCFLDIRSPGLGDTAMYLCATSRTSGGADTQYFGPGTRLTVL.

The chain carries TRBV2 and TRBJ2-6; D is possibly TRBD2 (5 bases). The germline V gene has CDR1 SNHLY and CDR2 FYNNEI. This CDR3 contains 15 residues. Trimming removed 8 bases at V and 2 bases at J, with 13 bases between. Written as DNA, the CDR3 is TGTGCCAGCTGGAGGCAGTTCACTGGGGCCAACGTCCTGACTTTC. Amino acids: CASWRQFTGANVLTF.

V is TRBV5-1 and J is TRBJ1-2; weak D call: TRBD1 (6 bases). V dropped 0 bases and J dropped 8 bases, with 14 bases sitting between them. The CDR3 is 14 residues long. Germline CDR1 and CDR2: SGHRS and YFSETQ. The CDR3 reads CASSLVGGDRGYTF. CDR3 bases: TGCGCCAGCAGCTTGGTAGGGGGGGATAGAGGCTACACCTTC.